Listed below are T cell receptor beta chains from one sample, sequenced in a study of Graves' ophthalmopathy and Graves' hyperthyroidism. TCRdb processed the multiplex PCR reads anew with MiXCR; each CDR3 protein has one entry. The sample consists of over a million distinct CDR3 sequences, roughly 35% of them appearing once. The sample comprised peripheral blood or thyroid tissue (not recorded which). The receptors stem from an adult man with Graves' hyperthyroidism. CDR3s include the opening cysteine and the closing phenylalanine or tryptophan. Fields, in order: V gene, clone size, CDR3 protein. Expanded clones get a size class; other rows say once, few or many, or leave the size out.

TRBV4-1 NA CASSQEDRGYQPQHF
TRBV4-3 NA CASSPQRDSNSPLHF
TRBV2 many CARQEGNTIYF
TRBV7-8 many CASSSLFGGYTF
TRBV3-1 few CASSGLRRRNEKLFF
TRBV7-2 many CASSLRAGTERRLNTEAFF
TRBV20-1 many CSAPTSGGGEQYF
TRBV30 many CAWSVRGGLETQYF
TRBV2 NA CASSGKPLGTADQPQHF
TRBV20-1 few CSARDRQRGALGETQYF